This record covers a single T cell receptor beta chain. The data belong to a study of blood T cell repertoires in COVID-19. Across the study: The United States, Italy and Spain supplied acute and convalescent COVID-19 samples. From T cells, B-cell-depleted T cells, or PBMCs came the material, which was cDNA or gDNA.

Under the authors' procedure: For nucleated cells, counts were estimated from reference gene primer amplification. This table comes from immunoSEQ multiplex PCR, and its TCRdb copy is limited to in-frame clones, with some not included. The D gene and trimming were derived from the DNA, and the V and J assignments and clone size from that table. Among roughly 200,000 clones listed, about four fifths were seen once. After removal of 1 base from V and 2 bases from J, the junction contained 6 bases not matched to a gene. CDR1 and CDR2 from the germline V gene are MGHRA and YSYEKL. The CDR3 length is 16 residues.

The source is a man in his forties or fifties with active or convalescent COVID-19. Sequences were obtained from peripheral blood. V gene TRBV4-1 combines with J gene TRBJ2-5; TRBD2 matches 8 bases. The CDR3 bases are TGCGCCAGCAGCCAAGGGGAGACTAGCGCTCAAGAGACCCAGTACTTC. It yields the protein CASSQGETSAQETQYF.